The clone carrying this T cell receptor (beta chain) turned up a few times. Its antigen is currently unknown. Amplification used 60 Vbeta primers and 13 Jbeta primers. Only in-frame clones appear in the TCRdb table, and some are missing; sequencing was by immunoSEQ multiplex PCR. The sample contains 150,000 to 200,000 clones, 80% of which appear only once. J was trimmed by 4 bases and V by 4 bases; bases with no gene match: 7. The CDR3 totals 17 residues. The germline V gene has CDR1 SGHAT and CDR2 FQNNGV. The data are from a study of cytomegalovirus exposure and HLA in healthy donors. Overall study: Among fewer than 500 genotyped donors, around 80% fell in the Caucasian-associated ancestry cluster. The study's findings and limits: Relative to the approximately 630-donor mean, N-insertions were reportedly fewer in an Asian-associated ancestry cluster in a later analysis. Altogether, some 160 TCR beta chains were recorded as cytomegalovirus-associated.

The rearrangement uses TRBV11-2 and TRBJ2-5; 15 bases are shared with TRBD2. The sequenced sample was PBMCs. The sequence came from a man aged 25 to 40 in good health and CMV-seropositive. CDR3 nucleotide sequence: TGTGCCAGCAGCTATGGACTAGCGGGAGGGGGTTTAGAGACCCAGTACTTC. Translating gives CASSYGLAGGGLETQYF.